A single sample is the source of the 16 T cell receptor beta chains below, sequenced in a study of T cells in narcolepsy. The protocol was immunoSEQ multiplex PCR, while the TCRdb copy is restricted to in-frame clones and leaves out a portion. The repertoire holds more than 25,000 clones, with 79% as singletons. Sequencing was done on a sample of memory (CD45RA-) CD4+ T cells from blood. The receptors here all came from a human donor in good health.

The table lists this clone with a few counts. DNA of the CDR3: TGCGCCAGCAGCTTACTAGACAGGGGTAATTCACCCCTCCACTTT. Protein: CASSLLDRGNSPLHF. The V and J genes are TRBV5-1 and TRBJ1-6; 8 nucleotides match TRBD1. The length of the CDR3 is 15 residues. Germline V gene data show CDR1 as SGHRS and CDR2 as YFSETQ. V was pared by 2 bases and J by 6 bases, with 4 bases of the junction left unmatched.

This sequence joins TRBV5-1 and TRBJ2-3, with 8 bases identical to TRBD2. Germline trimming cut 0 bases from V and 8 bases from J; bases unmatched to any gene: 5. CDR1 and CDR2 from the germline V gene are SGHRS and YFSETQ. The CDR3 extends over 14 amino acids. The CDR3: CASSLEGLVGTQYF. The CDR3 nucleotides read TGCGCCAGCAGCTTGGAGGGACTAGTGGGTACGCAGTATTTT.

The chain carries TRBV9 and TRBJ1-3; D remains ambiguous. This CDR3 has 16 amino acids. V lost 0 bases and J lost 4, with 14 bases in between. Germline V gene data show CDR1 as SGDLS and CDR2 as YYNGEE. The CDR3 sequence is CASSVGVRTRGNTIYF. In DNA, the CDR3 is TGTGCCAGCAGCGTAGGGGTTCGTACAAGGGGAAACACCATATATTTT.

The rearrangement uses TRBV11-1 and TRBJ2-7; 10 bases map to TRBD1. CDR1 is SGHAT, CDR2 FQDESV, per germline (reference sequence). The V segment lost 0 bases and the J segment 4 bases; nucleotides outside the gene matches: 3. The CDR3 contains 15 residues. The CDR3 DNA reads as TGTGCCAGCAGCTTAGCCGGGACAGGGGTTTACGAGCAGTACTTC. It is translated as CASSLAGTGVYEQYF.

The rearrangement uses TRBV5-1 and TRBJ2-7, with 12 bases lining up with TRBD1. This CDR3 is 15 amino acids long. The germline gives CDR1 SGHRS, CDR2 YFSETQ. The J segment lost 7 bases and the V segment lost 3 bases, leaving 8 bases of the junction unmatched. CDR3 DNA: TGCGCCAGCAGCTCCGGGACAGGGGGCTTGGGAGAGCAGTACTTC. Translation: CASSSGTGGLGEQYF. Complete variable domain (other parts from reference TRBV5-1 and TRBJ2-7): KAGVTQTPRYLIKTRGQQVTLSCSPISGHRSVSWYQQTPGQGLQFLFEYFSETQRNKGNFPGRFSGRQFSNSRSEMNVSTLELGDSALYLCASSSGTGGLGEQYFGPGTRLTVT.

The V call is TRBV7-9, the J call TRBJ2-1; D is possibly TRBD2 (6 bases). The V end lost 2 bases, the J end lost 4 bases, and 15 bases lay between the germline ends. CDR3 size: 16 residues. Germline V gives CDR1 SEHNR, CDR2 FQNEAQ (reference sequence). In DNA form, the CDR3 reads TGTGCCAGCAGCTTAAGGAACGGGAGCCAATACAATGAGCAGTTCTTC. Translation gives CASSLRNGSQYNEQFF.

The rearrangement uses TRBV2 and TRBJ2-3; 9 bases map to TRBD1. CDR3 length: 15 amino acids. The trim removed 4 bases at V and 5 bases at J, leaving 7 bases unmatched. Per the germline V gene, CDR1 is SNHLY and CDR2 is FYNNEI. CDR3 residues: CASSGQGGSGDTQYF. Written as DNA, the CDR3 is TGTGCCAGCAGTGGACAGGGGGGTAGTGGAGATACGCAGTATTTT.

The rearrangement joins TRBV19 to TRBJ1-3, with D unclear. Between the trimmed V and J ends, which lost 6 bases and 3 bases, there was a span of 6 bases. The germline gives CDR1 LNHDA, CDR2 SQIVND (reference sequence). The CDR3 runs 12 residues. The CDR3 DNA reads TGTGCCAGTAGCCCGTATGGAAACACCATATATTTT. Its translation: CASSPYGNTIYF. Full variable domain (missing parts from reference TRBV19 and TRBJ1-3): DGGITQSPKYLFRKEGQNVTLSCEQNLNHDAMYWYRQDPGQGLRLIYYSQIVNDFQKGDIAEGYSVSREKKESFPLTVTSAQKNPTAFYLCASSPYGNTIYFGEGSWLTVV.

The chain is built from TRBV4-3 and TRBJ1-3; 7 nucleotides line up with TRBD1. This CDR3 has 15 residues. J gave up 0 bases and V 4 bases, and 3 bases lay outside the gene matches. The V gene's germline CDR1 is LGHNA and CDR2 YSLEER. DNA of the CDR3: TGCGCCAGCAGCCGGGACAGCCTCTCTGGAAACACCATATATTTT. Amino acids: CASSRDSLSGNTIYF.

This clone was seen more than once but under ten times. The rearrangement links TRBV7-3 to TRBJ1-1; no clear D. This CDR3 is 13 amino acids long. The germline V gene encodes CDR1 SGHTA and CDR2 FQGTGA. V shed 3 bases and J shed 0 bases, with 5 bases lying between them. The chain's CDR3 is CASSLGMNTEAFF. The CDR3 DNA reads as TGTGCCAGCAGCTTGGGTATGAACACTGAAGCTTTCTTT.

On this clone: Germline is not matched at one junction end, which may reflect a read error. The gene calls are TRBV5-4 and TRBJ2-1, with 9 bases matching TRBD1. The CDR3 is made up of 12 amino acids. Germline V gene data show CDR1 as SGHNT and CDR2 as YYREEE (reference sequence). CDR3 in amino acids: CASSLAGQGKVF. The CDR3 DNA is TGTGCCAGCAGCTTGGCGGGACAGGGAAAGGTCTTC.

In nucleotides, the CDR3 is TGTGCTTTGGGACAGGCCTTTGATCAGCCCCAGCATTTT. This gives the protein CALGQAFDQPQHF. V is TRBV6-1 and J is TRBJ1-5; TRBD1 agrees at 8 bases. The germline V gene has CDR1 MNHNS and CDR2 SASEGT. The CDR3 is made up of 13 amino acids.

The CDR3 DNA reads as TGTGCCAGCACCTTCGGGGAGGGAGAGACCCAGTACTTC. This translates into CASTFGEGETQYF. The chain carries TRBV2 and TRBJ2-5; TRBD2 matches at 7 bases. This CDR3 has 13 residues. Looked up from germline, CDR1 is SNHLY and CDR2 is FYNNEI. The trim removed 7 bases at V and 4 bases at J, leaving 6 bases unmatched.

V and J are TRBV21-1 and TRBJ2-3; no DNA check was done on the table's D call, TRBD2. TRBV21-1 is tagged as a pseudogene. The CDR3 is 16 amino acids. The CDR3 region is CASSKVSYLSTDTQYF. The CDR3 DNA reads as TGTGCCAGCAGCAAAGTTTCCTACCTAAGCACAGATACGCAGTATTTT.

The V and J genes are TRBV5-1 and TRBJ2-1, with 9 nucleotides matching TRBD1. The V segment lost 5 bases and the J segment 7 bases; nucleotides outside the gene matches: 7. Per germline, CDR1 SGHRS and CDR2 YFSETQ. The CDR3 sequence is 14 residues long. CDR3 in DNA: TGCGCCAGCAGGCCCGGACAGGGGAGGAATGAGCAGTTCTTC. This sequence encodes CASRPGQGRNEQFF.

The chain recombines TRBV5-1 with TRBJ2-5, with 8 bases that match TRBD2. Germline-derived CDR1 and CDR2 are SGHRS and YFSETQ. This CDR3 spans 18 amino acids. Germline trimming cut 1 base from V and 7 bases from J; bases unmatched to any gene: 18. This CDR3 reads CASSLRTVTSGTSGTQYF. The CDR3 region has the DNA TGCGCCAGCAGCTTGAGGACGGTCACTAGCGGCACATCCGGGACCCAGTACTTC.